This paragraph reports one TCR beta chain. Its target antigen remains unknown. Including cysteine and phenylalanine, the CDR3 has 15 amino acids. The read is trimmed to its CDR3 DNA, 45 bases read in frame from base 1. CDR1 and CDR2 were assigned from the germline V gene as ENHRY and SYGVKD. Here V drops 8 bases and J drops 0 bases, and the junction holds 7 bases not matched to any gene. The cohort was made up of about 610 healthy bone marrow donors. At the time of sampling, every cohort member was nominally healthy, though immune exposures that went unrecorded were likely present. The donor tested CMV seronegative and was one of the 352 seronegative cohort members. Every donor gave a peripheral blood sample, and the peripheral blood mononuclear cells from that sample were used for TCR beta sequencing. The Qiagen DNeasy Blood Extraction Kit was used to extract genomic DNA from the blood cell samples.

The data are from a study of cytomegalovirus exposure and HLA in healthy donors (dated by TCRdb to the late 2010s). In terms of the full investigation: An earlier analysis of about 560 of the donors reported about 260 Gb of sequence data and roughly 120 million unique TCR beta sequences obtained from about 179 million T cells. An earlier analysis of 587 of the donors applied high-throughput TCR beta sequencing to assess whether each TCR beta V gene segment acted as functional or pseudogenic. An early release covering 550 to 700 HLA-typed donors comprised about 290 gigabases of sequencing data and tens of millions of unique TCR sequences. Along with the roughly 670-subject first cohort, a separate validation cohort of over a hundred different subjects was used. Among the roughly 410 genotyped donors, around 81% belonged to the genetic ancestry cluster associated with self-reported Caucasian donors. Both class I and class II loci were covered by HLA typing, at four-digit resolution. Donor age, sex, ethnicity and CMV serostatus were compiled alongside the repertoire data. The study combined high-throughput TCR immunosequencing, statistical association of individual TCRs with disease status, and machine learning to predict cytomegalovirus infection status. The number of typed donors differed by locus: about 629-630 for A, B, C, DRB1 and DQB1; 522 for DQA1; 606 for DPA1; and about 450 for DPB1. The study aimed to test whether signatures of past pathogen exposure could be identified by cataloging public T cell receptors. Using immunosequencing, the study profiled T cell repertoires from approximately 700 subjects and related those repertoires to cytomegalovirus serostatus. Every discovery cohort repertoire had been produced on one sequencing platform. The later analysis used no new phenotypic data to find candidate immune exposures, relying instead on TCR beta sequences and their occurrence across donors. Genome-wide SNP genotypes for about three fifths of the roughly 670 donors were used in a later genetic analysis, which treated that subset as a discovery cohort. Among 300 to 450 genotyped donors of the cohort, an average of about 240,000 unique TCR beta nucleotide sequences were sequenced per donor, roughly a sixth of them non-productive. Several DR-DQ haplotypes were handled as single units for association and clustering because linkage in the cohort was strong. A later analysis re-analyzed previously published TCR beta repertoires from 666 donors and added high-resolution HLA genotyping to study TCR occurrence patterns. Study-level results and caveats: When HLA alleles, especially DR and DQ, strongly co-occurred, TCR associations were difficult to assign to individual alleles. According to a later analysis, parvovirus B19, influenza, CMV and Epstein-Barr virus appeared linked to several top co-occurrence clusters. In vitro tests confirmed that three of the cytomegalovirus-associated TCR beta chains recognize cytomegalovirus antigens. The classifier was reported to diagnose cytomegalovirus status with high specificity and sensitivity in both the original and validation cohorts. The 87-base-pair reads could not distinguish some IMGT-functional V segments, including TRBV6-2 and TRBV6-3, so those segments were excluded. At a false discovery rate of 0.05, a later analysis linked 16,951 TCR beta sequences to specific HLA alleles. In a later genetic analysis, a missense DCLRE1C variant was associated with V-gene and J-gene trimming of TCR beta chains, and the association was replicated in an independent cohort. Because HLA typing was missing for some donors at each locus, association tests included only the typed subset. The study listed 164 TCR beta chains as associated with cytomegalovirus. Sequencing depth was assumed to be roughly uniform across donors in the presence/absence analyses, though that assumption may not hold. Most TCR sequences were seen in very few donors, while some public TCRs were found in many individuals. According to a later analysis, most CMV-associated TCR beta chains appeared to be HLA-restricted, and the HLA associations seemed to be driven largely by CMV exposure. A group of highly shared sequence variants was considered likely to be a technical artifact of the sequencing pipeline. According to a later genetic analysis, donors in an Asian-associated ancestry cluster had fewer N-insertions in productive TCRs than the approximately 650-donor mean. The earlier analysis of 587 of the donors excluded approximately 15 rarely observed V segments, including chromosome 9 orphons, because counts were too low. Linkage disequilibrium might explain the correlated functional status among segregating V segments, but an unknown experimental factor could not be ruled out. The authors suggested that the approach could potentially be generalized to other disease states and immunological phenotypes. In a later analysis, HLA-associated TCR beta chains showed more clonal expansion and lower generation probabilities than non-associated chains that were equally common. This cohort had only TCR beta chains sequenced, and the lack of alpha or paired-chain data limited which features could be detected. Immune exposure information for the cohort was limited to CMV serostatus. In an earlier analysis of some 540 of the donors, most TCR beta V segments appeared in productive rearrangements about 90% or about 30% of the time, broadly matching IMGT annotations. According to a later analysis, TCR association rates differed among HLA loci, with DRB1 alleles showing the most associated TCRs and HLA-C alleles showing the fewest. A further reported finding was that TCR beta sequences accurately predicted the HLA-A and HLA-B alleles for most subjects in the first cohort.

Library method: the immunoSEQ multiplex PCR assay. For the multiplex PCR, a mixture combining 60 forward primers for TCR Vbeta segments and 13 reverse primers for TCR Jbeta segments was used. A multiplex PCR assay on genomic DNA amplified the CDR3 region of rearranged TCR beta genes. On the Illumina HiSeq System, the amplified TCR beta libraries were sequenced as 87-base-pair reads. Regarding the original processing steps: A later analysis tallied 80 million to 95 million unique TCR beta chains across the 610 or so repertoires, and 10 million to 11 million of those chains were shared by two or more donors. To remove PCR and sequencing errors, raw reads were error-corrected and collapsed into unique sequences using a nearest-neighbor algorithm that merged closely related sequences. Alignment of CDR3 sequences to IMGT reference sequences was used to assign V, D and J gene segments. For a sequence to be retained, at least a six-nucleotide match to both a V gene segment and a J gene segment was required. A rearrangement counted as productive if the CDR3 had no stop codons and remained in frame with V and J, and every other rearrangement counted as non-productive. Following IMGT convention, CDR3 was defined as the stretch from the second conserved V-encoded cysteine up to the conserved J-encoded phenylalanine. Sequences without an unambiguous match to a single V gene segment were excluded from the earlier analysis of about 640 of the donors. An earlier analysis of 450 to 650 of the donors called V segments functional above 56.7% productive rearrangements and segregating when the between-donor standard deviation exceeded 5%. A statistical classification framework was built to diagnose cytomegalovirus status from the catalog of TCR beta chain sequences. In a later analysis, TCR nucleotide sequences were compared against IMGT/GENE-DB human TR gene sequences so that V and J genes could be assigned. Using the TCRdist pipeline, a later analysis assigned CDR3 sequences along with most-parsimonious VDJ recombination scenarios. In a later analysis, each TCR beta chain was defined by its CDR3 amino acid sequence together with its V-gene family, and reads lacking a unique V-gene family were excluded. As a way to deal with suspected cross-contamination and a sequencing artifact, a later analysis dropped under 600 nucleotide sequences that were highly shared and had low generation probability. In a later analysis, a clonal expansion index for each public chain was calculated from normalized within-repertoire ranks of inferred template counts. In a later analysis, generation probabilities were computed using a VDJ recombination model fitted to out-of-frame rearrangements, and the results were checked against IGoR. In a later analysis, hypergeometric tests were used to score TCR-TCR, TCR-HLA and TCR-CMV co-occurrence, with a repertoire-size bias correction applied to TCR pairs. In a later analysis, false discovery rates were estimated by permuting HLA or CMV assignments 20 times. A later analysis grouped co-occurring TCRs with DBSCAN, adding TCRdist sequence similarity when clustering within HLA-allele-positive subsets. Repertoires with fewer than 30,000 or more than 120,000 public chains were left out of co-occurrence clustering, as were about five repertoires with anomalous nucleotide sharing. The table comes from immuneACCESS by way of TCRdb, which keeps in-frame sequences with V and J called. Part of the clones is missing from these tables; in studies checked, under half for an unresolved V gene and the rest for unknown reasons. Clone size and the V and J calls come from that table; the DNA yielded D and trimming. The sample table on file contains about 40,000 clones. The ten largest clonotypes hold 4% of the sample.

Material for sequencing was PBMCs. The chain is encoded by TRBV10-3 joined to TRBJ1-5, with 7 central nucleotides matching TRBD1. The sequence was collected from a male donor in good health and CMV-seronegative. The CDR3 corresponds to CAIPGTDNSNQPQHF. The nucleotide sequence is TGTGCCATCCCGGGGACAGACAATAGCAATCAGCCCCAGCATTTT.